One and the same sample provided the 10 T cell receptor beta chains below, sequenced in a study of T cells after yellow fever vaccination. MiXCR, applied by TCRdb to the 5' RACE reads, yields one record per CDR3 protein. The data contain approximately 180,000 distinct CDR3 sequences, approximately 6.2% of them seen just once; the ten biggest clones take up about 2.8%. The input for sequencing was CD4+ T cells sorted from PBMCs, taken on the day of the first yellow fever vaccination. Every receptor here comes from a man between 18 and 29 years old who received the YFV17D yellow fever vaccine.

This clonotype was picked up a small number of times. The rearrangement joins TRBV27 to TRBJ1-2, with 12 positions matching TRBD1. This CDR3 contains 16 residues. V shed 2 bases and J 3 bases; nucleotides not matched to a gene: 4. Germline CDR1 MNHEY, CDR2 SMNVEV (reference sequence). For the CDR3, the DNA is TGTGCCAGCAGTTTAGATTGGGACAGGGGGCACTATGGCTACACCTTC. It specifies CASSLDWDRGHYGYTF.

This clonotype showed up many times. V is TRBV28 and J is TRBJ1-1, with 8 bases fitting TRBD1. In germline, CDR1 is MDHEN, CDR2 SYDVKM. Trimming removed 5 bases from V and 3 bases from J; junction bases left unmatched: 5. The CDR3 has 14 amino acids. The CDR3 coding sequence is TGTGCCAGCAGTCAGACAGGGGCGTACACTGAAGCTTTCTTT. This codes for CASSQTGAYTEAFF.

The chain links TRBV7-9 to TRBJ1-2; D gene unclear. Trimming removed 3 bases at V and 8 bases at J, with 10 bases between. The CDR3 sequence is 12 residues long. Germline-derived CDR1 and CDR2 are SEHNR and FQNEAQ (reference sequence). In DNA, the CDR3 is TGTGCCAGCAGCTTCCACAGTGACGGCTACACCTTC. Translated: CASSFHSDGYTF.

The V gene is TRBV6-5, the J gene TRBJ2-7; 8 positions agree with TRBD1. CDR1 is MNHEY, CDR2 SVGAGI, per germline. V shed 2 bases and J 2 bases; nucleotides not matched to a gene: 8. The CDR3 length is 16 residues. Written as DNA, the CDR3 is TGTGCCAGCAGTTACCGCCGCAGGGGGCAACCCTACGAGCAGTACTTC. Its protein product is CASSYRRRGQPYEQYF.

The table lists this clonotype with many counts. This chain uses TRBV20-1 with TRBJ1-1; the D gene is possibly TRBD1 (5 bases). Germline CDR1 is DFQATT and CDR2 is SNEGSKA (reference sequence). The ends were cut back, 7 bases at V and 1 base at J, with 13 bases in the middle. This CDR3 has 13 residues. The CDR3 coding sequence is TGCAGTGGGAAACCAGGGTGGAACACTGAAGCTTTCTTT. It codes for CSGKPGWNTEAFF.

This clonotype was detected many times. This chain joins TRBV12-3 or TRBV12-4 and TRBJ2-7; D is possibly TRBD2 (6 bases). The CDR3 has 16 residues. V lost 7 bases to trimming and J lost 1 base, with 20 bases between them. The CDR3 loop is CASTQTGTPRSYEQYV. DNA for the CDR3: TGTGCCAGCACCCAGACCGGGACTCCGCGTTCCTACGAGCAGTACGTC.

This clonotype has ten or more counts. Here the CDR3 DNA reads TGCGCCAGCAGCCCGAGCGGCGGTTACGAGCAGTACGTC. Amino acid sequence: CASSPSGGYEQYV. V is TRBV5-1 and J is TRBJ2-7, with D perhaps matching TRBD2 (5 bases). Germline V lookup: CDR1 SGHRS, CDR2 YFSETQ. The CDR3 covers 13 residues. The V end was cut by 4 bases, the J end by 4 bases, with 12 bases between.

There are a few counts of this clonotype. The chain combines TRBV27 with TRBJ2-5, with 10 nucleotides matching TRBD1. The CDR3 length is 13 residues. Germline V lookup: CDR1 MNHEY, CDR2 SMNVEV (reference sequence). V lost 10 bases to trimming and J lost 5 bases; unmatched junction nucleotides: 7. CDR3 in DNA: TGTGCCACACGACAGGGGGCTAGGGAGACCCAGTACTTC. Its translation: CATRQGARETQYF.

This clonotype was counted between two and nine times. The V and J genes are TRBV5-1 and TRBJ2-5; 8 bases are shared with TRBD2. Germline V gives CDR1 SGHRS, CDR2 YFSETQ. The CDR3 sequence is 14 residues long. The ends lost 4 bases at V and 4 bases at J; junction bases unmatched: 6. The CDR3 DNA sequence: TGCGCCAGCAGCCCGGGACTAGAGGGAGAGACCCAGTACTTC. Residues: CASSPGLEGETQYF.

The chain links TRBV5-1 to TRBJ2-5, with D maybe TRBD1 (5 bases). CDR3 length equals 12 residues. Germline V gives CDR1 SGHRS, CDR2 YFSETQ. V shed 5 bases and J shed 5 bases, with 10 bases lying between them. The CDR3 nucleotides read TGCGCCAGCAGTGTAGGGGCCGAGACCCAGTACTTC. It codes for CASSVGAETQYF.